The 19 T cell receptor beta chains below all came from one sample that was sequenced in a study of T-cell reconstitution after alpha-beta-depleted transplantation in children. Preparation of the TCRbeta library involved a method that used unique molecular identifiers. TCRdb fed the PCR reads into MiXCR, producing one record per CDR3 protein. The table has about 58,000 distinct CDR3 sequences, 35% to 55% seen once. The sample consisted of PBMCs, mostly from graft donor cells, taken 360 days after TCRalphabeta/CD19-depleted stem cell transplant. These receptor sequences come from a male patient aged 5 to 17 who had a stem cell transplant for acute lymphoblastic leukemia, so the T cells may come from the graft donor.

Many counts were recorded for this clonotype. The chain is built from TRBV4-2 and TRBJ2-1, with D perhaps being TRBD1 or TRBD2 (6 bases each). V lost 4 bases and J lost 0, with 19 bases in between. Germline V CDR1 and CDR2: LGHNA, YNFKEQ. The CDR3 is 18 residues long. The CDR3 DNA reads as TGTGCCAGCAGCCGGGGGGTGGGGGCGCTGAGCTCCTACAATGAGCAGTTCTTC. This codes for CASSRGVGALSSYNEQFF.

The rearrangement uses TRBV6-1 and TRBJ2-2; 10 bases fit TRBD2. The trim removed 6 bases at V and 3 bases at J, leaving 4 bases unmatched. The CDR3 is 15 residues long. Germline-derived CDR1 and CDR2 are MNHNS and SASEGT. Here the CDR3 DNA reads TGTGCCAGCAGACTACTAGCGGGGTACACCGGGGAGCTGTTTTTT. Translated, it gives CASRLLAGYTGELFF.

This clonotype was seen only once. The V call is TRBV7-2, the J call TRBJ1-5; the D is unclear. The CDR3 has 15 residues. Germline CDR1 and CDR2: SGHTA and FQGNSA. V was pared by 1 base and J by 0 bases, with 7 bases between. CDR3 coding DNA: TGTGCCAGCAGCTTAGGGTATTATAGCAATCAGCCCCAGCATTTT. This encodes CASSLGYYSNQPQHF.

This chain uses TRBV12-3 or TRBV12-4 with TRBJ2-7; D remains ambiguous. This CDR3 region has 12 residues. V was shortened by 6 bases and J by 6 bases, with 12 bases between the two germline ends. The CDR3 nucleotides are TGTGCCAGCAGCCACTGGACCGGCGAGCAGTACTTC. Protein: CASSHWTGEQYF.

The V call is TRBV12-5, the J call TRBJ2-2; 7 nucleotides line up with TRBD1. The germline V gene has CDR1 LGHNT and CDR2 FRNRAP. This CDR3 is 16 amino acids long. Trimming took 1 base from V and 4 from J; bases not matched to a gene: 6. CDR3 residues: CASGLGRTGSTGELFF. In DNA form, the CDR3 reads TGTGCTAGTGGTTTGGGGAGGACAGGAAGCACCGGGGAGCTGTTTTTT.

This clonotype has only a few counts. The rearrangement joins TRBV11-2 to TRBJ2-5, with 12 bases aligning to TRBD1. V lost 7 bases and J lost 4; bases outside the gene matches: 10. This CDR3 comprises 16 residues. Germline V lookup: CDR1 SGHAT, CDR2 FQNNGV. The CDR3: CASTLMPGQGAETQYF. In DNA, the CDR3 is TGTGCCAGCACCTTGATGCCGGGACAGGGGGCAGAGACCCAGTACTTC.

The J gene is TRBJ2-7, the V gene TRBV2; a possible D gene is TRBD1 (6 bases). The germline V gene encodes CDR1 SNHLY and CDR2 FYNNEI. V was trimmed by 7 bases and J by 5 bases, leaving 9 bases between them. The CDR3 spans 11 residues. The CDR3 here is CASTYRDEQYF. The CDR3 DNA follows: TGTGCCAGCACCTACAGGGACGAGCAGTACTTC.

This chain joins TRBV12-3 or TRBV12-4 and TRBJ2-7, with a tentative D call TRBD1 (7 bases). This CDR3 region has 14 residues. The V end was cut by 7 bases, the J end by 2 bases, with 15 bases between. CDR3 coding DNA: TGTGCCAGCAAACGGCAGGGGGGTCCCTACGAGCAGTACTTC. Protein product: CASKRQGGPYEQYF.

This clonotype occurred a few times. The genes are TRBV7-2 and TRBJ2-5; D is uncertain. Per germline, CDR1 SGHTA and CDR2 FQGNSA. Trimming pared 0 bases from V and 2 bases from J, leaving 10 bases between. This CDR3 region has 15 residues. Here the CDR3 DNA reads TGTGCCAGCAGCTTAGCGCCGGGTCTTCAAGAGACCCAGTACTTC. The encoded protein is CASSLAPGLQETQYF.

The chain uses TRBV20-1 and TRBJ2-4, with D perhaps matching TRBD1 (6 bases). Germline V lookup: CDR1 DFQATT, CDR2 SNEGSKA (reference sequence). The CDR3 runs 13 residues. V shed 0 bases and J shed 7 bases, with 10 bases lying between them. The CDR3 spells CSARDTGWNIQYF. The CDR3 DNA sequence: TGCAGTGCTAGAGATACAGGGTGGAACATTCAGTACTTC.

The chain combines TRBV10-3 with TRBJ2-5; 8 bases map to TRBD1. Germline V gives CDR1 ENHRY, CDR2 SYGVKD. The CDR3 is made up of 14 amino acids. V gave up 6 bases and J gave up 5 bases; unmatched junction bases: 8. DNA for the CDR3: TGTGCCATCAGATCGGACAGGGAGGCGGAGACCCAGTACTTC. Its translation: CAIRSDREAETQYF.

The V and J genes are TRBV27 and TRBJ1-1, with D possibly TRBD1 on 5 matching bases. The V end was cut by 5 bases, the J end by 5 bases, with 15 bases between. The CDR3 sequence is 14 residues long. The germline CDR1 and CDR2 sequences are MNHEY and SMNVEV (reference sequence). CDR3 in amino acids: CASSPSWGRTEAFF. CDR3 DNA sequence: TGTGCCAGCAGTCCATCTTGGGGGAGGACTGAAGCTTTCTTT.

The V call is TRBV3-1, the J call TRBJ1-1; tentatively, D is TRBD1 (6 bases). Germline V gene sequence: CDR1 LGHDT, CDR2 YNNKEL (reference sequence). This CDR3 is built from 16 residues. The V end lost 4 bases, the J end lost 4 bases, and 19 bases lay between the germline ends. The CDR3, as DNA: TGTGCCAGCAGCCCAACACAGGGTTTTGTACTCACTGAAGCTTTCTTT. Translating it yields CASSPTQGFVLTEAFF.

J is TRBJ2-7 and V is TRBV12-3 or TRBV12-4; 8 nucleotides agree with TRBD2. Trimming took 8 bases from V and 0 from J; bases not matched to a gene: 9. This CDR3 region has 15 residues. CDR3 residues: CASVAAGGSSYEQYF. Here the CDR3 DNA reads TGTGCCAGCGTCGCGGCGGGGGGAAGCTCCTACGAGCAGTACTTC.

The rearrangement uses TRBV6-5 and TRBJ2-3; a weak D match, TRBD2 (6 bases). The CDR3 extends over 14 amino acids. V was trimmed by 2 bases and J by 3 bases, leaving 9 bases between them. Germline values: CDR1 MNHEY, CDR2 SVGAGI. The CDR3 region is CASSYLGLTDTQYF. Here the CDR3 DNA reads TGTGCCAGCAGTTACCTTGGACTAACAGATACGCAGTATTTT.

The V gene is TRBV12-3 or TRBV12-4, the J gene TRBJ1-1; no clear D gene. The CDR3 sequence is 13 residues long. V was shortened by 8 bases and J by 3 bases, with 13 bases between the two germline ends. CDR3 bases: TGTGCCAGCGCCGAAAGACCCTACACTGAAGCTTTCTTT. It is translated as CASAERPYTEAFF.

There are a few counts of this clonotype. The chain combines TRBV28 with TRBJ2-5; 7 bases fit TRBD1. In germline, CDR1 is MDHEN, CDR2 SYDVKM. The J segment lost 6 bases and the V segment lost 3 bases, leaving 13 bases of the junction unmatched. CDR3 length equals 16 residues. CDR3 DNA: TGTGCCAGCAGTTTCTCAGGGACAGCAATGGGAAAGACCCAGTACTTC. As protein: CASSFSGTAMGKTQYF.

This clonotype was seen more than once but under ten times. The CDR3 region has the DNA TGCGCCAGCAGCTTAGGGAGTGAGGGCTCCGAGCAGTACTTC. It codes for CASSLGSEGSEQYF. The chain recombines TRBV5-1 with TRBJ2-7; D may be TRBD2 (5 bases). With 2 bases removed from V and 6 bases from J, the gap between germline ends came to 15 bases. The CDR3 extends over 14 amino acids. Germline V CDR1 and CDR2: SGHRS, YFSETQ.

The sample holds one count of this clonotype. The gene calls are TRBV7-2 and TRBJ2-3; 11 positions agree with TRBD2. CDR1 and CDR2 from the germline V gene are SGHTA and FQGNSA. The CDR3 is 16 residues long. V lost 4 bases and J lost 0; bases outside the gene matches: 3. The CDR3 nucleotides read TGTGCCAGCAGCTCGACTAGCGGGATTAGCACAGATACGCAGTATTTT. Its protein product is CASSSTSGISTDTQYF.